The next 9 T cell receptor beta chains were all read from a single sample in a study of read filtering for tumor transcriptome and immune sequencing. From roughly 390 ng of RNA, a library with molecular barcoded alpha/delta and beta/gamma adaptors was made. TCRdb analysed the reads with MiXCR anew, one entry per CDR3 protein. The sample comprises over 50,000 distinct CDR3 sequences, roughly 19% of which are singletons, and roughly 13% rests with the top ten. The sequencing sample was made of a population of CD138-negative cells sorted from bone marrow. These receptors came from a donor at least 40 years old with multiple myeloma.

Comments on this clonotype: A much larger clone is a single base away; this may be a read error. This chain links TRBV5-1 with TRBJ2-5; maybe TRBD2 (5 bases). Germline CDR1 is SGHRS and CDR2 is YFSETQ. The CDR3 runs 15 residues. As DNA, the CDR3 is TGCGCCAACAGCTTAGAGGGTTTGCAACTAGAGACCCAGTACTTC. It specifies CANSLEGLQLETQYF.

The V and J genes are TRBV7-3 and TRBJ2-1; D not certain. The CDR3 totals 14 residues. Germline CDR1 and CDR2: SGHTA and FQGTGA. V dropped 3 bases and J dropped 8 bases, with 14 bases sitting between them. The CDR3 loop is CASSFKGLEDEQFF. DNA of the CDR3: TGTGCCAGCAGCTTTAAAGGGCTTGAGGATGAGCAGTTCTTC.

The table lists this clonotype with many counts. The chain combines TRBV27 with TRBJ2-6; tentatively, D is TRBD1 (6 bases). V was cut by 5 bases and J by 0 bases, with 17 bases left in between. The CDR3 consists of 18 residues. Germline CDR1 is MNHEY and CDR2 is SMNVEV (reference sequence). The CDR3 region has the DNA TGTGCCAGCAGTCCAGGTCCCGGGACAACCTCTGGGGCCAACGTCCTGACTTTC. Its protein product is CASSPGPGTTSGANVLTF.

This clonotype showed up many times. The rearrangement joins TRBV7-6 to TRBJ2-1, with a possible D match to TRBD2 (6 bases). Trimming cost V 4 bases and J 5 bases, with 18 bases left between them. This CDR3 spans 16 amino acids. Germline V lookup: CDR1 SGHVS, CDR2 FNYEAQ. The CDR3 is CASSSLAGRRHNEQFF. CDR3 bases: TGTGCCAGCAGCTCCCTGGCGGGGAGGAGGCACAATGAGCAGTTCTTC.

The rearrangement uses TRBV11-3 and TRBJ2-5; 9 nucleotides line up with TRBD2. Germline CDR1 SGHNT, CDR2 YENEEA. CDR3 length equals 15 residues. Trimming took 4 bases from V and 5 from J; bases not matched to a gene: 8. Here the CDR3 DNA reads TGTGCCAGCAGCTCCCAGCGGGAGGCGGGGGAGACCCAGTACTTC. Translation gives CASSSQREAGETQYF.

This clonotype was seen many times. The V and J genes are TRBV29-1 and TRBJ1-2, with 7 bases identical to TRBD1. Germline V lookup: CDR1 SQVTM, CDR2 ANQGSEA. The CDR3 extends over 15 amino acids. After removal of 5 bases from V and 2 bases from J, the junction contained 11 bases not matched to a gene. CDR3 coding DNA: TGCAGCGTTCCAGACTGGACAGGAAAGAACTATGGCTACACCTTC. It codes for CSVPDWTGKNYGYTF.

As to this clonotype: Possible read error: a much larger clone is one base away. This rearrangement joins TRBV14 to TRBJ1-1; the match to TRBD1 covers 8 bases. CDR3 length: 14 amino acids. Germline trimming cut 4 bases from V and 4 bases from J; bases unmatched to any gene: 5. CDR1 and CDR2 (germline): SGHDN, FVKESK. CDR3 in amino acids: CASSPRGQGTEAFF. CDR3 DNA sequence: TGTGCCAGCAGCCCCAGGGGGCAGGGCACTGAAGCTTTCTTT.

Many counts were recorded for this clonotype. The chain links TRBV20-1 to TRBJ2-5; 11 bases are shared with TRBD2. The CDR3 covers 16 residues. Germline V gene sequence: CDR1 DFQATT, CDR2 SNEGSKA (reference sequence). The V and J ends lost 3 bases and 2 bases, in that order; junction bases with no gene match: 8. The CDR3, as DNA: TGCAGTGCTAGTTTACTAGCGGGGGCAATACAAGAGACCCAGTACTTC. Its protein is CSASLLAGAIQETQYF.

This clonotype was seen many times. V is TRBV27 and J is TRBJ2-7; 8 bases align to TRBD1. Germline loops: CDR1 MNHEY, CDR2 SMNVEV (reference sequence). Trimming removed 3 bases from V and 0 bases from J; junction bases left unmatched: 4. CDR3 length equals 15 residues. The CDR3 region is CASSFRQGFSYEQYF. CDR3 DNA: TGTGCCAGCAGTTTTAGACAGGGGTTCTCCTACGAGCAGTACTTC.